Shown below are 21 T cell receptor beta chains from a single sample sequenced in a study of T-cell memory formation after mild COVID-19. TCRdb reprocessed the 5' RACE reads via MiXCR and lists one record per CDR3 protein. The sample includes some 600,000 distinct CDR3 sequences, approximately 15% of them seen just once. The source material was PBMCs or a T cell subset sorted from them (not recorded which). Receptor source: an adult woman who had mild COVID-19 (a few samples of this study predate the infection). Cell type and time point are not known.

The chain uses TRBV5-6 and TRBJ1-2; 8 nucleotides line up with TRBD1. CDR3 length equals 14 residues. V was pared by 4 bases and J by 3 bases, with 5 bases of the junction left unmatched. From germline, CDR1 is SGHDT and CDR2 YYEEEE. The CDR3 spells CASSRRGQDYGYTF. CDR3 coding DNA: TGTGCCAGCAGCCGCAGGGGGCAGGACTATGGCTACACCTTC. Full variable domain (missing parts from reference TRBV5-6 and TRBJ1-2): DAGVTQSPTHLIKTRGQQVTLRCSPKSGHDTVSWYQQALGQGPQFIFQYYEEEERQRGNFPDRFSGHQFPNYSSELNVNALLLGDSALYLCASSRRGQDYGYTFGSGTRLTVV.

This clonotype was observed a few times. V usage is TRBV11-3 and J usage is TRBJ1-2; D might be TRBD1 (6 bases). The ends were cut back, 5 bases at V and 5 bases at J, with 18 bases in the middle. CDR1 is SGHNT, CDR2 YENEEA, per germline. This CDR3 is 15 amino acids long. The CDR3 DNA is TGTGCCAGCAGCCCATCGTGGCGGGGGGCGTATGGCTACACCTTC. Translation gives CASSPSWRGAYGYTF.

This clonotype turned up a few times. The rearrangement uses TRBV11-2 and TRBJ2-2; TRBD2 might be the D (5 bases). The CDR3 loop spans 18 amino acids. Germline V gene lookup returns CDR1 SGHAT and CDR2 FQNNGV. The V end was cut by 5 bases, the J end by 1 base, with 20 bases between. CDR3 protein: CASSARPGSRGNTGELFF. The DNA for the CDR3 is TGTGCCAGCAGCGCAAGACCCGGGTCACGGGGGAACACCGGGGAGCTGTTTTTT.

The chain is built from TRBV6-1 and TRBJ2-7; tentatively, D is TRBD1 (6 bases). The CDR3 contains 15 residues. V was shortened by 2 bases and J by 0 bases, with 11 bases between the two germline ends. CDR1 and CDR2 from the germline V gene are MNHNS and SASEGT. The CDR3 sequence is CASSERVGHSYEQYF. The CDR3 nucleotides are TGTGCCAGCAGTGAAAGGGTGGGACACTCCTACGAGCAGTACTTC.

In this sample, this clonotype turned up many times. The CDR3 DNA reads as TGTGCCAGCATCCCGGGACTAAGCTCCTACAATGAGCAGTTCTTC. Its protein is CASIPGLSSYNEQFF. The chain is built from TRBV7-2 and TRBJ2-1, with 7 positions matching TRBD2. The trim removed 7 bases at V and 0 bases at J, leaving 6 bases unmatched. This CDR3 region has 15 residues. CDR1 is SGHTA and CDR2 is FQGNSA in the germline V gene.

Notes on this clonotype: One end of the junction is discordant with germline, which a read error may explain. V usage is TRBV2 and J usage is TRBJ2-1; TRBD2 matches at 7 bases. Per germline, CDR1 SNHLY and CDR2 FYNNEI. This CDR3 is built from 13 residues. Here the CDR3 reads CASSEQVAGQNRF. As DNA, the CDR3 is TGTGCCAGCAGTGAACAAGTAGCGGGCCAGAACCGCTTC.

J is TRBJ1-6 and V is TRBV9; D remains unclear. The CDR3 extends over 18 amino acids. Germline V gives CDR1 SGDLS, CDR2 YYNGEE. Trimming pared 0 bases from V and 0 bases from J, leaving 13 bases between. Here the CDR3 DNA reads TGTGCCAGCAGCGTAGACCCCGGGCTGAGCTCCTATAATTCACCCCTCCACTTT. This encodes CASSVDPGLSSYNSPLHF.

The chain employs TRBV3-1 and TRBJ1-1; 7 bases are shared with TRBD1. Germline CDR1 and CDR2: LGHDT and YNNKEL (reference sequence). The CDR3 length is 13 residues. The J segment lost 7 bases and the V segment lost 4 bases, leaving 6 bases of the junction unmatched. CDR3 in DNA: TGTGCCAGCAGCCGAGACAGGGCCCGTGAAGCTTTCTTT. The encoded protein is CASSRDRAREAFF.

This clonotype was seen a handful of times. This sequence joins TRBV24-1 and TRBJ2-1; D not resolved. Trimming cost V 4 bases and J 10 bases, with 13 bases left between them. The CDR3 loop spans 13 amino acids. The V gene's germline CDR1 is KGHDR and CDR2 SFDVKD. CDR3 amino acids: CATSDPTTVEQFF. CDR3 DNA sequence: TGTGCCACCAGTGACCCTACAACCGTCGAGCAGTTCTTC.

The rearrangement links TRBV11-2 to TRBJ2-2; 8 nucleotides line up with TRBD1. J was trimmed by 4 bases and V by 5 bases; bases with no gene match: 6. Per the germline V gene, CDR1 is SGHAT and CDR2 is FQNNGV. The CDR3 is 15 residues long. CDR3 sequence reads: CASSTGGLITGELFF. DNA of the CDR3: TGTGCCAGCAGCACAGGGGGGCTCATCACCGGGGAGCTGTTTTTT.

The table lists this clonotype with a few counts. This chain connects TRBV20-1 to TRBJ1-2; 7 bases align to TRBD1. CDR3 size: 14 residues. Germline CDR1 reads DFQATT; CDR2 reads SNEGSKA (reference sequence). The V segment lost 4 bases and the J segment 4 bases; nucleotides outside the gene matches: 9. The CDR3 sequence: CSATDPGTAYGYTF. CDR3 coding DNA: TGCAGTGCTACCGATCCCGGGACAGCCTATGGCTACACCTTC.

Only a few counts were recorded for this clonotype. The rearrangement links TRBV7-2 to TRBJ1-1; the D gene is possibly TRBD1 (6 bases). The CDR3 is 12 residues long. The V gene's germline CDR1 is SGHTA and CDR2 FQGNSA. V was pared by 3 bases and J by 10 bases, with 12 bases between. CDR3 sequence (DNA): TGTGCCAGCAGCTTTGAAGGCAGGGGAGCTTTCTTT. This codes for CASSFEGRGAFF. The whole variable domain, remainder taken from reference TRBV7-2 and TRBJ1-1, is GAGVSQSPSNKVTEKGKDVELRCDPISGHTALYWYRQSLGQGLEFLIYFQGNSAPDKSGLPSDRFSAERTGGSVSTLTIQRTQQEDSAVYLCASSFEGRGAFFGQGTRLTVV.

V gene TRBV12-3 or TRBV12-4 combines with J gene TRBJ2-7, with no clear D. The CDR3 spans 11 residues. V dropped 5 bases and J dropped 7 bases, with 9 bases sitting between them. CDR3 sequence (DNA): TGTGCCAGCAGTCGCCTGAGAGAGCAGTACTTC. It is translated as CASSRLREQYF.

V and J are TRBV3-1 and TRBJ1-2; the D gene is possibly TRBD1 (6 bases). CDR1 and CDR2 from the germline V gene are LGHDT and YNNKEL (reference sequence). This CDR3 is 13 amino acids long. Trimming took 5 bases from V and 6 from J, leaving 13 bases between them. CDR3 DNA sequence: TGTGCCAGCAGCGCCGGGACAAGTAATGGCTACACCTTC. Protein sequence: CASSAGTSNGYTF.

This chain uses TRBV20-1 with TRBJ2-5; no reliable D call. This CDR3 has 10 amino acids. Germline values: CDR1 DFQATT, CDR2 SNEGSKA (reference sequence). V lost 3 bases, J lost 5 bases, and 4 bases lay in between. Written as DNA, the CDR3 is TGCAGTGCTAGTATGGAGACCCAGTACTTC. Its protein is CSASMETQYF.

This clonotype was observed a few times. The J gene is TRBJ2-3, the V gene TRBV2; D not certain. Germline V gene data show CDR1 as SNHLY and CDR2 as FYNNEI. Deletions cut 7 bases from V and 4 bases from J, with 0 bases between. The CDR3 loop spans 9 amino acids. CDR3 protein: CASTDTQYF. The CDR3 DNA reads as TGTGCCAGCACAGATACGCAGTATTTT. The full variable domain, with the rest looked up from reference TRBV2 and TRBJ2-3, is EPEVTQTPSHQVTQMGQEVILRCVPISNHLYFYWYRQILGQKVEFLVSFYNNEISEKSEIFDDQFSVERPDGSNFTLKIRSTKLEDSAMYFCASTDTQYFGPGTRLTVL.

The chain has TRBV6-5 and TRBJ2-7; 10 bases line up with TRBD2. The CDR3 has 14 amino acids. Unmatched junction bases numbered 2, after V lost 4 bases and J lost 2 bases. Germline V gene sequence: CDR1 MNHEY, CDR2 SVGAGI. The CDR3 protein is CASSSAGGTYEQYF. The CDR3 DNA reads TGTGCCAGCAGTTCAGCGGGAGGGACCTACGAGCAGTACTTC.

The CDR3, as DNA: TGTGCAAGTCGCTCGAGAGGCCGAGGGGAGATTGAAGCTTTCTTT. As protein: CASRSRGRGEIEAFF. J is TRBJ1-1 and V is TRBV12-2; TRBD1, the D gene given by the table, was not confirmed from the DNA. TRBV12-2 is reported as a pseudogene. The CDR3 spans 15 residues.

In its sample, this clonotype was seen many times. The CDR3 region is CASSPGGATEAFF. The DNA of the CDR3 is TGTGCCAGCAGCCCAGGGGGCGCGACTGAAGCTTTCTTT. The gene calls are TRBV7-2 and TRBJ1-1; 8 nucleotides match TRBD1. The CDR3 sequence is 13 residues long. The J segment lost 5 bases and the V segment lost 5 bases, leaving 4 bases of the junction unmatched. Germline V gives CDR1 SGHTA, CDR2 FQGNSA.

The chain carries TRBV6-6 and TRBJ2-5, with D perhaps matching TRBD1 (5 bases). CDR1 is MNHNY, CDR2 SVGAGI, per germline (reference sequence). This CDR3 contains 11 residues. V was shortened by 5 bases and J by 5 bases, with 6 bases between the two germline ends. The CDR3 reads CASSGAETQYF. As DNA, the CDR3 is TGTGCCAGCAGTGGGGCGGAGACCCAGTACTTC.

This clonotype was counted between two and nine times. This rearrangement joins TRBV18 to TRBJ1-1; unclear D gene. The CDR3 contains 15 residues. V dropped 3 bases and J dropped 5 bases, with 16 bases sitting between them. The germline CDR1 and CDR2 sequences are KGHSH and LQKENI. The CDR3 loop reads CASSPSGLLGTEAFF. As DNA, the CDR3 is TGTGCCAGCTCACCCTCAGGCCTCTTAGGGACTGAAGCTTTCTTT.